This TCR beta chain was profiled in a study of Graves' ophthalmopathy and Graves' hyperthyroidism. Scientists amplified the TCR beta CDR3 regions from RNA transcripts. First-round RT-PCR used HTBI primers; second-round multiplex PCR followed. TCRdb redid the calling of the multiplex PCR reads with MiXCR, one entry per CDR3 protein. The repertoire includes approximately 700,000 distinct CDR3 sequences, 40% of them detected once, and 44% sits in the top ten. The CDR3 loop spans 14 amino acids. With 3 bases removed from V and 0 bases from J, the gap between germline ends came to 9 bases. This clonotype was picked up many times.

This chain connects TRBV12-3 or TRBV12-4 to TRBJ2-7, with D unresolved. Specimen: peripheral blood. The TCR originated in an adult man with Graves' ophthalmopathy. CDR3: CASSFNPASYEQYF. The CDR3 DNA reads TGTGCCAGCAGTTTTAACCCTGCCTCCTACGAGCAGTACTTC.